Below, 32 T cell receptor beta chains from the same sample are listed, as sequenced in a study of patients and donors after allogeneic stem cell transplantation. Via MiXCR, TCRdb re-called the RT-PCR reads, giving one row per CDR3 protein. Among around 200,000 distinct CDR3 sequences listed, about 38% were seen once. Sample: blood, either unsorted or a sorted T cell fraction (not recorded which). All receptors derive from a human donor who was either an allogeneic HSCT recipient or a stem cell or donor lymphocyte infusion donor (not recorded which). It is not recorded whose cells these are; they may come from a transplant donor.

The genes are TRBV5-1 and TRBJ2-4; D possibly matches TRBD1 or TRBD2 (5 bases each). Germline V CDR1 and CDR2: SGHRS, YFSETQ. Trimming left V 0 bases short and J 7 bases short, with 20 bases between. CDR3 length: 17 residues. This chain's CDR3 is CASSLAQGSGSSNIQYF. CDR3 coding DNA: TGCGCCAGCAGCTTGGCCCAGGGCAGCGGATCCAGCAACATTCAGTACTTC.

CDR3 coding DNA: TGTGCCAGCAGTTTAGTGTTGGGGACTAGCGGTATTGGGACCCAGTACTTC. Amino acids: CASSLVLGTSGIGTQYF. V and J are TRBV12-3 or TRBV12-4 and TRBJ2-5, with 11 bases identical to TRBD2. V shed 1 base and J 7 bases; nucleotides not matched to a gene: 11. This CDR3 contains 17 residues.

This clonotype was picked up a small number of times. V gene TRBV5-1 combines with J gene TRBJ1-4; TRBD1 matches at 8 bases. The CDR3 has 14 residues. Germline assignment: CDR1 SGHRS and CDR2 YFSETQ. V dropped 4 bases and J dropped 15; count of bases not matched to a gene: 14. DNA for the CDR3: TGCGCCAGCAGCCAAACCCTAGACAGGGGTCTAATGTTTTTT. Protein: CASSQTLDRGLMFF.

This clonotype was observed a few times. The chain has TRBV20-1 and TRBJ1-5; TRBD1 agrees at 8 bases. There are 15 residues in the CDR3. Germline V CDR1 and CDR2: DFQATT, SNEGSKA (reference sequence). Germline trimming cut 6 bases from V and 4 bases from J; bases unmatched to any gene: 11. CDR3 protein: CSAKNGGQGNQPQHF. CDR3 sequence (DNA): TGCAGTGCAAAGAATGGAGGACAGGGAAATCAGCCCCAGCATTTT.

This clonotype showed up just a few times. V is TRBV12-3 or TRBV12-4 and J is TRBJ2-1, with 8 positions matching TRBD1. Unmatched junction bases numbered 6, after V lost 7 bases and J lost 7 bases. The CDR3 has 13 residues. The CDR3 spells CASIRTGRNEQFF. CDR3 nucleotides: TGTGCCAGCATCCGGACAGGGAGAAATGAGCAGTTCTTC.

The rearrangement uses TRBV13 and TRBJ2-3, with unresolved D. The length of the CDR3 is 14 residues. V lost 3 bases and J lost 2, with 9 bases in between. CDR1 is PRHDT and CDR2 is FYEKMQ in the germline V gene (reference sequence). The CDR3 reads CASSFASFTDTQYF. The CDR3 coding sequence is TGTGCCAGCAGCTTTGCGAGTTTCACAGATACGCAGTATTTT. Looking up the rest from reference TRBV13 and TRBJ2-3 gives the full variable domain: AAGVIQSPRHLIKEKRETATLKCYPIPRHDTVYWYQQGPGQDPQFLISFYEKMQSDKGSIPDRFSAQQFSDYHSELNMSSLELGDSALYFCASSFASFTDTQYFGPGTRLTVL.

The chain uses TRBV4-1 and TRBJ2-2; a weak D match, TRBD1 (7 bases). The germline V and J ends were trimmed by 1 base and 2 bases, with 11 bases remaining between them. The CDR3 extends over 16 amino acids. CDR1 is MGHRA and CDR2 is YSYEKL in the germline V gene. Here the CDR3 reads CASSQGQGGNTGELFF. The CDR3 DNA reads TGCGCCAGCAGCCAAGGGCAGGGGGGAAACACCGGGGAGCTGTTTTTT.

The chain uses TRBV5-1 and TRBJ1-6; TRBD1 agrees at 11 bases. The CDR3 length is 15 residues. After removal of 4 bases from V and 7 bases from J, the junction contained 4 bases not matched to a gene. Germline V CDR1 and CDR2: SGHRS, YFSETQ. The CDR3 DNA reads TGCGCCAGCAGCGGAAGGACAGGGGGCAATTCACCCCTCCACTTT. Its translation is CASSGRTGGNSPLHF.

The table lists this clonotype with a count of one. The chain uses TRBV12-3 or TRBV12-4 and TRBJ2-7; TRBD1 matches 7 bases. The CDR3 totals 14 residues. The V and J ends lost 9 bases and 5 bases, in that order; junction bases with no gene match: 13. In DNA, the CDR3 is TGTGCCAGTAGGGCTTCGGACAGGCGCGACGAGCAGTACTTC. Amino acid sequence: CASRASDRRDEQYF.

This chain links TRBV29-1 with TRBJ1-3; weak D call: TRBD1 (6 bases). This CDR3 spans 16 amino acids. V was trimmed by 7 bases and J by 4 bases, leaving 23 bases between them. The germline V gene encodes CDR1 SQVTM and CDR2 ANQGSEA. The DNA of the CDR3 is TGCAGCGCTATGGCCCGGGGACAACTAATGGGAAACACCATATATTTT. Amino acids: CSAMARGQLMGNTIYF. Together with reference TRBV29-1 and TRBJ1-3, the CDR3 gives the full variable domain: SAVISQKPSRDICQRGTSLTIQCQVDSQVTMMFWYRQQPGQSLTLIATANQGSEATYESGFVIDKFPISRPNLTFSTLTVSNMSPEDSSIYLCSAMARGQLMGNTIYFGEGSWLTVV.

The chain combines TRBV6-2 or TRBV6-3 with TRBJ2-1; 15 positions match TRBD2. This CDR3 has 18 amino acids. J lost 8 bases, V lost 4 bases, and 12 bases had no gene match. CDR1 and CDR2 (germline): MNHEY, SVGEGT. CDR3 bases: TGTGCCAGCAGTTTCCTACTTGGGACTAGCGGGGGGTCGGATGAGCAGTTCTTC. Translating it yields CASSFLLGTSGGSDEQFF.

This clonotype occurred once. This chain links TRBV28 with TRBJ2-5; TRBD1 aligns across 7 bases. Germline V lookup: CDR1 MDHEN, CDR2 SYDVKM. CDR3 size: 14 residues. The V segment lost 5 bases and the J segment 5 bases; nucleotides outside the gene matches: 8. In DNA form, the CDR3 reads TGTGCCAGCAGTCTCCTGACAGGGTGGGAGACCCAGTACTTC. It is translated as CASSLLTGWETQYF.

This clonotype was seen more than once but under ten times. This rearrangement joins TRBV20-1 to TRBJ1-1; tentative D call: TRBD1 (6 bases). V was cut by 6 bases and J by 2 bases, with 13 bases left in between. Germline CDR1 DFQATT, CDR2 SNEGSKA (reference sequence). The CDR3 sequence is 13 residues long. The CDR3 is CSARGVLNTEAFF. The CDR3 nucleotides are TGCAGTGCGAGGGGGGTGTTAAACACTGAAGCTTTCTTT.

CDR3 sequence reads: CASSTGTGGYNEQFF. The CDR3 bases are TGTGCCAGCAGCACCGGGACAGGGGGCTACAATGAGCAGTTCTTC. This chain links TRBV12-3 or TRBV12-4 with TRBJ2-1; TRBD1 matches at 11 bases. This CDR3 comprises 15 residues. The ends lost 6 bases at V and 3 bases at J; junction bases unmatched: 4.

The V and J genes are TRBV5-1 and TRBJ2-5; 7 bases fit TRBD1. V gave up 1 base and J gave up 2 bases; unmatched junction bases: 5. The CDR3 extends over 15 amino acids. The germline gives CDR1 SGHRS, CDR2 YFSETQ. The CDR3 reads CASSLWDREQETQYF. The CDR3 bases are TGCGCCAGCAGCTTGTGGGACAGAGAACAAGAGACCCAGTACTTC.

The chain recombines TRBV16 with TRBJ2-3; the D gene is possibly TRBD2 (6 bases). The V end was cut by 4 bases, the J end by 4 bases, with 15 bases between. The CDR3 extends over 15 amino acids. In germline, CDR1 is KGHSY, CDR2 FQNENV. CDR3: CASSLRPLAADTQYF. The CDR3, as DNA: TGTGCCAGCAGCCTTCGGCCCTTAGCGGCAGATACGCAGTATTTT.

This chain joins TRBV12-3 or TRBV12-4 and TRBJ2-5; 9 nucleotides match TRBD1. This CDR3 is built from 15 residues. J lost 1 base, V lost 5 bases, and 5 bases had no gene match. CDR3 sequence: CASSRGQGRQETQYF. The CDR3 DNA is TGTGCCAGCAGTAGAGGACAGGGGCGCCAAGAGACCCAGTACTTC.

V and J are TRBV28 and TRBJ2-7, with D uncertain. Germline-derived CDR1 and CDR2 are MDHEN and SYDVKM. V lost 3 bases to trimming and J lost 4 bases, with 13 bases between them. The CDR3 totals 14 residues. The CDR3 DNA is TGTGCCAGCAGTTTGCTTAACCAGGAGTACGAGCAGTACTTC. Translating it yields CASSLLNQEYEQYF.

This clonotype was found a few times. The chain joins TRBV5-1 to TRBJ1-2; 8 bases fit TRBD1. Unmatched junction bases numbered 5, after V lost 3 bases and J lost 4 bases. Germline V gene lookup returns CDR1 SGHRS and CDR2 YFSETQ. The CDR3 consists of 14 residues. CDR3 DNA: TGCGCCAGCAGCTACACCGGGACAGGCTATGGCTACACCTTC. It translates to CASSYTGTGYGYTF.

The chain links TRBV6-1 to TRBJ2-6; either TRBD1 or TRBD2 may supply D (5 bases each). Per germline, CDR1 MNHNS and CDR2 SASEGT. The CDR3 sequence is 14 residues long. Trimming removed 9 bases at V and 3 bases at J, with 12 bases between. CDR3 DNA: TGTGCCAGGGGTAGGGGAGATGGGGCCAACGTCCTGACTTTC. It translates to CARGRGDGANVLTF.

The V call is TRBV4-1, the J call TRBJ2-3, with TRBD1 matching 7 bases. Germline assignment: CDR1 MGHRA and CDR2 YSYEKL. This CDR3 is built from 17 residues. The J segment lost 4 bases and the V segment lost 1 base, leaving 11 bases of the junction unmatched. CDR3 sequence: CASSQVYSRGLSDTQYF. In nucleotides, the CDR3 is TGCGCCAGCAGCCAAGTTTACTCGAGGGGGCTATCAGATACGCAGTATTTT.

CDR3 bases: TGCAGTGCTAGCAACCCCCAGGGGGCAGGCCGTCAGCCCCAGCATTTT. It codes for CSASNPQGAGRQPQHF. The V gene is TRBV20-1, the J gene TRBJ1-5, with TRBD1 matching 8 bases. Germline CDR1 is DFQATT and CDR2 is SNEGSKA (reference sequence). The CDR3 has 16 residues. V trimming: 3 bases; J trimming: 6 bases; junction bases outside the gene matches: 13.

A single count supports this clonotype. DNA for the CDR3: TGTGCCGGGGGGGGGATCGCTGAAGCTTTCTTT. This gives the protein CAGGGIAEAFF. The gene calls are TRBV6-1 and TRBJ1-1, with a possible D match to TRBD1 (5 bases). Germline V gives CDR1 MNHNS, CDR2 SASEGT. Deletions cut 11 bases from V and 6 bases from J, with 13 bases between. This CDR3 comprises 11 residues.

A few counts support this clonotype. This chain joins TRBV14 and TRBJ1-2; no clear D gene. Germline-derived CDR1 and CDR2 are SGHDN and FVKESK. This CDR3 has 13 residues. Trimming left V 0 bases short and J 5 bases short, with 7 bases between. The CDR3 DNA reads TGTGCCAGCAGCCAAGATTTGGGTTATGGCTACACCTTC. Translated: CASSQDLGYGYTF.

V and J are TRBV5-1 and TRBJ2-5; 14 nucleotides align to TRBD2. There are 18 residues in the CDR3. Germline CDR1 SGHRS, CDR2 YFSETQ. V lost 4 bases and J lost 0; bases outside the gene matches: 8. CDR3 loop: CASSGGLAGGRYQETQYF. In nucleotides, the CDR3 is TGCGCCAGCAGCGGAGGACTAGCGGGGGGAAGATACCAAGAGACCCAGTACTTC.

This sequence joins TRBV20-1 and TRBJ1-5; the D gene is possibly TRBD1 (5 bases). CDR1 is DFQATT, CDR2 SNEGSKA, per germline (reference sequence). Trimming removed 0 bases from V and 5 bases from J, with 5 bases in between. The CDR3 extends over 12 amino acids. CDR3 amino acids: CSAREGDQPQHF. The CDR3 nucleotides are TGCAGTGCTAGAGAGGGGGATCAGCCCCAGCATTTT.

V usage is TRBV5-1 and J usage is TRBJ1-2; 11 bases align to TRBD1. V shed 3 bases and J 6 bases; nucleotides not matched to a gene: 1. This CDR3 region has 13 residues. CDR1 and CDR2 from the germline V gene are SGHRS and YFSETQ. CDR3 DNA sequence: TGCGCCAGCAGCTGGGGACAGGGGGATGGCTACACCTTC. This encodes CASSWGQGDGYTF.

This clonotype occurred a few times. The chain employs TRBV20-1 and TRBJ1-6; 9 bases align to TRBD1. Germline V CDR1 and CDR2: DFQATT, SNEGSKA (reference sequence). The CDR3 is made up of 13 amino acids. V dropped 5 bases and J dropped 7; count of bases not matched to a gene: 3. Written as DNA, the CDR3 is TGCAGTGCTCGGGACAGGGTGAATTCACCCCTCCACTTT. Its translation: CSARDRVNSPLHF.

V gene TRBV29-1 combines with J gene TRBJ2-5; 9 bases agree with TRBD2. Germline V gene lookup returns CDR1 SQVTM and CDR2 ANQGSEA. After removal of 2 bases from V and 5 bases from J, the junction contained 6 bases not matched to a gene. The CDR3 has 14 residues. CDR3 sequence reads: CSVESRGGLETQYF. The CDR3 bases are TGCAGCGTTGAATCGCGGGGGGGCCTGGAGACCCAGTACTTC.

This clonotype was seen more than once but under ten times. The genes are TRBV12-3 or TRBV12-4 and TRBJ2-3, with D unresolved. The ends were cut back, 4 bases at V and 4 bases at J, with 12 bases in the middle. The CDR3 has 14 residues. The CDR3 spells CASSYDLRPDTQYF. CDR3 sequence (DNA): TGTGCCAGCAGTTATGACCTGCGGCCAGATACGCAGTATTTT.

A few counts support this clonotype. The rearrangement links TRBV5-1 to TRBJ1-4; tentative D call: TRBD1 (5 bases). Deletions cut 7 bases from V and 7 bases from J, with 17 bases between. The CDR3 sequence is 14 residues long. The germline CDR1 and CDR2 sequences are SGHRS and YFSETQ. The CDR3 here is CASGPQGGGEKLFF. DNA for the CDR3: TGCGCCAGCGGTCCGCAGGGCGGCGGTGAAAAACTGTTTTTT. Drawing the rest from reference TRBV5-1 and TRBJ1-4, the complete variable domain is KAGVTQTPRYLIKTRGQQVTLSCSPISGHRSVSWYQQTPGQGLQFLFEYFSETQRNKGNFPGRFSGRQFSNSRSEMNVSTLELGDSALYLCASGPQGGGEKLFFGSGTQLSVL.

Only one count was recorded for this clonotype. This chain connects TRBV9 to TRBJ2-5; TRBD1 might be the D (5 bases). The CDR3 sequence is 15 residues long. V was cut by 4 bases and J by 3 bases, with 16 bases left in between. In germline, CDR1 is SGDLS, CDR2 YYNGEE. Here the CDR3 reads CASSHTWGREETQYF. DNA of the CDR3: TGTGCCAGCAGCCATACCTGGGGCAGGGAAGAGACCCAGTACTTC. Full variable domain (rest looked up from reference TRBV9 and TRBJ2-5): DSGVTQTPKHLITATGQRVTLRCSPRSGDLSVYWYQQSLDQGLQFLIQYYNGEERAKGNILERFSAQQFPDLHSELNLSSLELGDSALYFCASSHTWGREETQYFGPGTRLLVL.